The 16 T cell receptor beta chains reported below all come from one sample, sequenced in a study of T cells in Graves' hyperthyroidism and ophthalmopathy. Amplification of TCR beta CDR3 regions was performed using RNA transcripts as template. Using the HTBI primer set, a first-round RT-PCR was run on the TCR CDR3. One entry per CDR3 protein, called by TCRdb with MiXCR from the multiplex PCR reads. There are approximately 400,000 distinct CDR3 sequences in the sample; about 14% occur only once, and less than 20% lies in the top ten. The sequenced sample consisted of blood. Receptors were obtained from a woman in her 30s with Graves' ophthalmopathy.

This clonotype was picked up many times. The chain links TRBV6-1 to TRBJ2-2, with D possibly TRBD1 on 5 matching bases. Trimming stripped 4 bases from V and 1 base from J, with 10 bases between. The CDR3 covers 15 residues. Germline values: CDR1 MNHNS, CDR2 SASEGT. The CDR3 nucleotides are TGTGCCAGCAGTGCCCGAGGACAGAACACCGGGGAGCTGTTTTTT. Amino acids: CASSARGQNTGELFF.

This sequence joins TRBV19 and TRBJ2-2; no definite D call. Deletions cut 5 bases from V and 3 bases from J, with 7 bases between. This CDR3 contains 13 residues. Germline V lookup: CDR1 LNHDA, CDR2 SQIVND (reference sequence). CDR3 nucleotides: TGTGCCAGTAGTCTCGAGTACACCGGGGAGCTGTTTTTT. This encodes CASSLEYTGELFF.

This clonotype was seen many times. The J gene is TRBJ2-5, the V gene TRBV12-3 or TRBV12-4, with D possibly called TRBD1 or TRBD2 (6 bases each). The CDR3 is 14 amino acids. Trimming stripped 8 bases from V and 6 bases from J, with 19 bases between. CDR3 residues: CASGSMGGEQTQYF. CDR3 bases: TGTGCCAGCGGTTCGATGGGGGGCGAGCAGACCCAGTACTTC.

This clonotype was detected many times. The rearrangement uses TRBV4-1 and TRBJ2-5, with 11 bases identical to TRBD2. The length of the CDR3 is 20 residues. Germline CDR1 MGHRA, CDR2 YSYEKL. The ends lost 0 bases at V and 2 bases at J; junction bases unmatched: 14. DNA for the CDR3: TGCGCCAGCAGCCAAGATACGGCCTGGCTAGCGGGGGGTAGGCAAGAGACCCAGTACTTC. Encoded protein: CASSQDTAWLAGGRQETQYF.

This clonotype was picked up many times. The chain is built from TRBV5-8 and TRBJ2-2; D not certain. This CDR3 region has 15 residues. Trimming pared 0 bases from V and 3 bases from J, leaving 9 bases between. The germline CDR1 and CDR2 sequences are SGHTS and YDEGEE. CDR3: CASSLAVLHTGELFF. CDR3 DNA: TGTGCCAGCAGCTTGGCCGTACTACACACCGGGGAGCTGTTTTTT.

In the case of this clonotype: Since a much larger clone is just one base distant, this may be a read error. The chain has TRBV5-6 and TRBJ1-1; tentative D call: TRBD1 (6 bases). The CDR3 length is 12 residues. Germline-derived CDR1 and CDR2 are SGHDT and YYEEEE. The CDR3 DNA follows: TGTGCCAGCACCTCAGGGGACACTAAAGCTTTCTTT. This translates into CASTSGDTKAFF.

The gene calls are TRBV4-2 and TRBJ1-2; D is perhaps TRBD1 (5 bases). The CDR3 length is 18 residues. The germline gives CDR1 LGHNA, CDR2 YNFKEQ. V was clipped by 0 bases and J by 4 bases, with 21 bases between them. The CDR3 DNA is TGTGCCAGCAGCCAAGATTTCCGTCGGGGGGAAAGTAGCTATGGCTACACCTTC. Its translation is CASSQDFRRGESSYGYTF.

J is TRBJ2-3 and V is TRBV7-6; unclear D gene. Germline V gives CDR1 SGHVS, CDR2 FNYEAQ. The CDR3 length is 12 residues. Trimming stripped 2 bases from V and 13 bases from J, with 13 bases between. CDR3: CASSLLEQPEYF. The CDR3 DNA is TGTGCCAGCAGCTTATTAGAGCAGCCTGAGTATTTT.

This clonotype was counted many times. This rearrangement joins TRBV7-8 to TRBJ1-2, with D uncertain. The CDR3 runs 16 residues. Germline V gene data show CDR1 as SGHVS and CDR2 as FQNEAQ. The V end lost 2 bases, the J end lost 7 bases, and 20 bases lay between the germline ends. The chain's CDR3 is CASSLSPAVTSSGYTF. The CDR3 nucleotides read TGTGCCAGCAGCTTATCGCCGGCGGTGACCTCGAGTGGCTACACCTTC.

This clonotype was counted at least ten times. V and J are TRBV27 and TRBJ2-1; D is undetermined. Trimming took off 6 bases at V and 0 bases at J, with 6 bases between the two ends. This CDR3 contains 13 residues. Germline V gives CDR1 MNHEY, CDR2 SMNVEV (reference sequence). The CDR3 DNA follows: TGTGCCAGCAGGAAGAGCTCCTACAATGAGCAGTTCTTC. It specifies CASRKSSYNEQFF.

This clonotype was seen more than once but under ten times. The V gene is TRBV19, the J gene TRBJ1-2; no clear D gene. The CDR3 runs 13 residues. Germline assignment: CDR1 LNHDA and CDR2 SQIVND (reference sequence). V dropped 3 bases and J dropped 4 bases, with 9 bases sitting between them. The CDR3 bases are TGTGCCAGTAGTATTCCCGGAAGCTATGGCTACACCTTC. It yields the protein CASSIPGSYGYTF.

Details on this clonotype: Just one base apart from a much larger clone, this may be a read error. V usage is TRBV28 and J usage is TRBJ2-7; TRBD2 agrees at 8 bases. The CDR3 contains 16 residues. The V and J ends lost 4 bases and 7 bases, in that order; junction bases with no gene match: 15. Germline-derived CDR1 and CDR2 are MDHEN and SYDVKM. The CDR3 reads CASSSLAGLDGGEQYF. In nucleotides, the CDR3 is TGTGCCAGCAGTTCATTAGCGGGGCTTGACGGGGGTGAGCAGTACTTC.

This rearrangement joins TRBV4-1 to TRBJ1-2; D is ambiguous. Trimming shortened V by 5 bases and J by 7 bases, and 11 bases separated the two germline ends. Germline V gene lookup returns CDR1 MGHRA and CDR2 YSYEKL. The CDR3 sequence is 12 residues long. In DNA form, the CDR3 reads TGCGCCAGCAGCTCTTCCCGTTTTGGCTACACCTTC. Amino acids: CASSSSRFGYTF.

This clonotype was seen ten or more times. The rearrangement uses TRBV28 and TRBJ1-5, with a tentative D call TRBD1 (6 bases). Germline CDR1 reads MDHEN; CDR2 reads SYDVKM. The CDR3 length is 16 residues. Trimming removed 5 bases from V and 3 bases from J, with 17 bases in between. The CDR3 reads CASSGITGRTNQPQHF. The CDR3 DNA reads TGTGCCAGCAGTGGGATCACAGGGAGAACCAATCAGCCCCAGCATTTT.

The table lists this clonotype with many counts. V usage is TRBV20-1 and J usage is TRBJ2-7; 9 bases are shared with TRBD2. V trimming: 0 bases; J trimming: 2 bases; junction bases outside the gene matches: 5. Germline V gene data show CDR1 as DFQATT and CDR2 as SNEGSKA (reference sequence). The CDR3 consists of 15 residues. The CDR3 sequence: CSARDPSGATYEQYF. The CDR3 nucleotides read TGCAGTGCTAGAGATCCTAGCGGGGCGACCTACGAGCAGTACTTC.

This clonotype was seen repeatedly, ten times or more. V and J are TRBV28 and TRBJ1-2; D not certain. V was pared by 3 bases and J by 4 bases, with 12 bases between. The germline V gene has CDR1 MDHEN and CDR2 SYDVKM. This CDR3 spans 14 amino acids. DNA of the CDR3: TGTGCCAGCAGTTTCGACCCCATGGGCTATGGCTACACCTTC. It translates to CASSFDPMGYGYTF.